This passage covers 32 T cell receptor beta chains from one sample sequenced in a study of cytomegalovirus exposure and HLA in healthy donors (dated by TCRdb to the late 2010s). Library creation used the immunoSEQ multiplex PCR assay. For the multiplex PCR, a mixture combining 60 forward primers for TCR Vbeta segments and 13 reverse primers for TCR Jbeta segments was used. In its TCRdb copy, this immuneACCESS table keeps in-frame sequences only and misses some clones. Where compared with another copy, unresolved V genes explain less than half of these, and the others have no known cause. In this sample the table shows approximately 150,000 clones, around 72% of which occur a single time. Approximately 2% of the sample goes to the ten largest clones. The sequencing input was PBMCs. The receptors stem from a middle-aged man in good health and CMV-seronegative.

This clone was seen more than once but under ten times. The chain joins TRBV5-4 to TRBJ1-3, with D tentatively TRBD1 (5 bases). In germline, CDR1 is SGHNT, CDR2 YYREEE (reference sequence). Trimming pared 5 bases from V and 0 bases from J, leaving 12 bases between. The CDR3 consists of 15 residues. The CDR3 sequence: CASSPDMTSGNTIYF. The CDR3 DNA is TGTGCCAGCAGTCCGGACATGACCTCTGGAAACACCATATATTTT.

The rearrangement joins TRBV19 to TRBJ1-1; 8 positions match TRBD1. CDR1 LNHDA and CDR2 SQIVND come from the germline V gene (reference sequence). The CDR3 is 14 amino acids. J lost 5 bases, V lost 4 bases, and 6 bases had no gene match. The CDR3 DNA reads TGTGCCAGTAGTACTGGACAGGGAGGAACTGAAGCTTTCTTT. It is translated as CASSTGQGGTEAFF.

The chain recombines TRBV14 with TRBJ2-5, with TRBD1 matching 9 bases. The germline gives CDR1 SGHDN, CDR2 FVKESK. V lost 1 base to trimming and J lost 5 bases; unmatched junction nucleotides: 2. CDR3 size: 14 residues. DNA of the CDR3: TGTGCCAGCAGCCAAGGACAGGGGGAGGAGACCCAGTACTTC. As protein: CASSQGQGEETQYF.

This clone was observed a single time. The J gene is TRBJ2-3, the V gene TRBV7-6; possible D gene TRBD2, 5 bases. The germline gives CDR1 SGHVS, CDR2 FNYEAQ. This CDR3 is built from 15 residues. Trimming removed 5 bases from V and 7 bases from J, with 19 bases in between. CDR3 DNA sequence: TGTGCCAGCAGCCCACCCCCGGGGAGCACTAATACGCAGTATTTT. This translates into CASSPPPGSTNTQYF.

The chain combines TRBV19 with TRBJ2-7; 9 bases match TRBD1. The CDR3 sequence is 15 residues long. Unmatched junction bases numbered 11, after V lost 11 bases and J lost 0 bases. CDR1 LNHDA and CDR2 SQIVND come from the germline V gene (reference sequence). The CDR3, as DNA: TGTGCCTCCAAGGGTGGGGACAGGGACTCCTACGAGCAGTACTTC. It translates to CASKGGDRDSYEQYF.

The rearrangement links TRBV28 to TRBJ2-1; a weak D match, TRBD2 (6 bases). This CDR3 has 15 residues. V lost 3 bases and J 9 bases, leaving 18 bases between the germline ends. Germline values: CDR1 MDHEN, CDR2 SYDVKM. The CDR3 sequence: CASSFHGRRGGEQFF. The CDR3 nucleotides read TGTGCCAGCAGTTTCCACGGGAGACGGGGTGGTGAGCAGTTCTTC.

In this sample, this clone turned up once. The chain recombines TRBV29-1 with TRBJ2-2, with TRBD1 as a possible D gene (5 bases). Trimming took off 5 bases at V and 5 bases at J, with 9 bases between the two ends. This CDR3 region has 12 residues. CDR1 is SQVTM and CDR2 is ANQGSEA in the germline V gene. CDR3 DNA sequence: TGCAGCGTTCGGCAGGGTACCGGGGAGCTGTTTTTT. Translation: CSVRQGTGELFF.

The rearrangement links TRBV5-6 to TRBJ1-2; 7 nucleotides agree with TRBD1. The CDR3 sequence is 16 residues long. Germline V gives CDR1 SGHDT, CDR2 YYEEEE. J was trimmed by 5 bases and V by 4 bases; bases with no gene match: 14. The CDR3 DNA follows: TGTGCCAGCAGCCAACCCTTCCGGGACAGAGAGTATGGCTACACCTTC. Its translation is CASSQPFRDREYGYTF.

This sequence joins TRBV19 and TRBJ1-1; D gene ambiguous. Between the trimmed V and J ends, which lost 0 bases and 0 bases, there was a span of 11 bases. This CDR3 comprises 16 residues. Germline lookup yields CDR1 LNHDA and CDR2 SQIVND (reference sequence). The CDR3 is CASSIDQVRLNTEAFF. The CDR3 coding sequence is TGTGCCAGTAGTATAGATCAGGTTAGACTGAACACTGAAGCTTTCTTT.

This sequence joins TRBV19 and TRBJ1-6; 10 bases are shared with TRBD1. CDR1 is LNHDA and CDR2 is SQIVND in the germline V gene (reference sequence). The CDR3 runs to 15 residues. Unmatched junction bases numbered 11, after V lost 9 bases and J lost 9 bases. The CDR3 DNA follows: TGTGCCAGCAGAAGACAGACAGGGGGCTCTTCACCCCTCCACTTT. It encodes CASRRQTGGSSPLHF.

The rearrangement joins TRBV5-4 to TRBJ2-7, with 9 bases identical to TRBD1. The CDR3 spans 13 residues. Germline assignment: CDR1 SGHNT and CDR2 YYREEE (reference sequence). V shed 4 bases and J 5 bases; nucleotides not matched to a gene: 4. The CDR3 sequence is CASSLGQGHEQYF. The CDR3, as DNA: TGTGCCAGCAGCCTGGGACAGGGTCACGAGCAGTACTTC.

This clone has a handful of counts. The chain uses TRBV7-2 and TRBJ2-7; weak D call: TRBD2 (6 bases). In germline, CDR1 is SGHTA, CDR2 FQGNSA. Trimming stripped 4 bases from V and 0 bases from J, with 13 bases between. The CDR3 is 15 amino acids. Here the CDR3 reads CASSSTPTSSYEQYF. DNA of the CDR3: TGTGCCAGCAGCTCAACCCCGACTAGCTCCTACGAGCAGTACTTC.

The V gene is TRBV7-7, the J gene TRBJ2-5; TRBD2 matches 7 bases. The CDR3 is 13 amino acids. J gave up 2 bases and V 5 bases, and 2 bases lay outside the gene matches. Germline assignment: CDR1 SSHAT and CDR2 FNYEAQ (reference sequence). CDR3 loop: CASSGGLQETQYF. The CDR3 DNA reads TGTGCCAGCAGCGGGGGACTACAAGAGACCCAGTACTTC.

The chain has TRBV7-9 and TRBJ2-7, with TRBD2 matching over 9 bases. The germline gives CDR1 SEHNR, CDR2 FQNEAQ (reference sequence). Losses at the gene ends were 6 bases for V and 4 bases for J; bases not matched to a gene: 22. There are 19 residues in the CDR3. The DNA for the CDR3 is TGTGCCAGCAGTCTACCCAGCCTTCCCCTAGCGGGAACGTATTACGAGCAGTACTTC. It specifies CASSLPSLPLAGTYYEQYF.

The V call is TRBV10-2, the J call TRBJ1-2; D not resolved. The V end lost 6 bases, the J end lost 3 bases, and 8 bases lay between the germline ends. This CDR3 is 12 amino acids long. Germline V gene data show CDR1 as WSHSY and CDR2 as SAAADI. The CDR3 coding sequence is TGCGCCAGCAGCGGAGGCTACTATGGCTACACCTTC. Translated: CASSGGYYGYTF.

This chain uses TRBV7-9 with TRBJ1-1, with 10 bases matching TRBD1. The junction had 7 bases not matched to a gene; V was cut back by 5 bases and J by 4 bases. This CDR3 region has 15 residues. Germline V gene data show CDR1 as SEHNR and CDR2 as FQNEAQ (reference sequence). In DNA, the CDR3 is TGTGCCAGCAGCCAGAGACAGGGGGCTAGCACTGAAGCTTTCTTT. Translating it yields CASSQRQGASTEAFF.

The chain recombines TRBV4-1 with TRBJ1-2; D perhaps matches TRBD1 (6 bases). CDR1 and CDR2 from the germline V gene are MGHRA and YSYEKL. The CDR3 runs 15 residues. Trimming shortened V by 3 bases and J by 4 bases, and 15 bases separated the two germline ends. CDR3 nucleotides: TGCGCCAGCAGCCAGCCGGGACAAGCGCTCTATGGCTACACCTTC. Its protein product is CASSQPGQALYGYTF.

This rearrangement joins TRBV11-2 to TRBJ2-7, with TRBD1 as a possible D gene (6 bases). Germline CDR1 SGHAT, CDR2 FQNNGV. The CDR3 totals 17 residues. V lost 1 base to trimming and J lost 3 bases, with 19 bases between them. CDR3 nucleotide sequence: TGTGCCAGCAGCTTAGCCAGGGACACCACTACAAACTACGAGCAGTACTTC. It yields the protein CASSLARDTTTNYEQYF.

The CDR3 here is CASSYPASGGYEQFF. The CDR3 DNA is TGTGCCAGCAGTTACCCGGCTAGCGGGGGATATGAGCAGTTCTTC. This chain connects TRBV6-5 to TRBJ2-1; 10 bases are shared with TRBD2. This CDR3 has 15 amino acids. After removal of 2 bases from V and 8 bases from J, the junction contained 6 bases not matched to a gene. In germline, CDR1 is MNHEY, CDR2 SVGAGI.

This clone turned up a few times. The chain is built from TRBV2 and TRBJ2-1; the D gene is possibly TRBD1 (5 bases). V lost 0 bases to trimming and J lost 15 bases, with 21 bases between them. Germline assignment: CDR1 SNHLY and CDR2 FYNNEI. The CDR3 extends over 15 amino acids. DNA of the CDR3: TGTGCCAGCAGTGAAGCGGGGCCGCCTAAAAAAGTCGCGTTCTTC. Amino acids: CASSEAGPPKKVAFF.

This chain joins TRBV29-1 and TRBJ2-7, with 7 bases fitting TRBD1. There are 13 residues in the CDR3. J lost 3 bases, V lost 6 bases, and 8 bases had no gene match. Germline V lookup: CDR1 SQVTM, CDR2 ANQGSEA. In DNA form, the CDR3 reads TGCAGCGTGAAGACAGGGAAGAGCTACGAGCAGTACTTC. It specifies CSVKTGKSYEQYF.

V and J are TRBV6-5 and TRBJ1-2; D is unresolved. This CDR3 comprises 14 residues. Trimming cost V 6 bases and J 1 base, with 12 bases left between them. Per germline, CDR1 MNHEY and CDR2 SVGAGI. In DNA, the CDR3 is TGTGCCAGCAGACTACGAGGCAGTAACTATGGCTACACCTTC. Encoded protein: CASRLRGSNYGYTF.

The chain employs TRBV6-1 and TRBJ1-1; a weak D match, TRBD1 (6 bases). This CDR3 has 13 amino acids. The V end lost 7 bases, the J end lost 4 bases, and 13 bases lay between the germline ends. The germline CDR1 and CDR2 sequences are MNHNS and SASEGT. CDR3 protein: CASTGQRGTEAFF. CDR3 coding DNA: TGTGCCAGCACTGGACAGAGGGGCACTGAAGCTTTCTTT.

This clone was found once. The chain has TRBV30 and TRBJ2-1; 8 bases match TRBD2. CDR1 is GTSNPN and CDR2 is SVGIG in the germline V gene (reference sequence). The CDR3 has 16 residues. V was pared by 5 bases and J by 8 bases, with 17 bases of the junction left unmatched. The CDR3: CAWPHTGTRGGDEQFF. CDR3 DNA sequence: TGTGCCTGGCCCCACACAGGGACTAGAGGCGGAGATGAGCAGTTCTTC.

The CDR3: CASSPRDSLSQHSSYNSPLHF. The CDR3, as DNA: TGTGCCAGCAGCCCAAGGGACAGCTTATCACAACACAGCTCCTATAATTCACCCCTCCACTTT. This sequence joins TRBV9 and TRBJ1-6, with 7 bases matching TRBD1. This CDR3 contains 21 residues. Germline assignment: CDR1 SGDLS and CDR2 YYNGEE. V lost 4 bases and J lost 0; bases outside the gene matches: 19.

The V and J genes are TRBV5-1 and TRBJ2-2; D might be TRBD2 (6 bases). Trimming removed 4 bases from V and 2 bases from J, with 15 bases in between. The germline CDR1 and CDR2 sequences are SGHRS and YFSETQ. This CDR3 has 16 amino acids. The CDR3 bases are TGCGCCAGCAGCATGGGATCGGGGACTAACACCGGGGAGCTGTTTTTT. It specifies CASSMGSGTNTGELFF.

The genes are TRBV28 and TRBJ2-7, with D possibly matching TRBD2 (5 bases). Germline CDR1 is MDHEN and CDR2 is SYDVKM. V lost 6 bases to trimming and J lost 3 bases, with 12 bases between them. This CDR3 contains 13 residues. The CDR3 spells CASRSGKSYEQYF. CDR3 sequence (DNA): TGTGCCAGCAGATCGGGAAAAAGCTACGAGCAGTACTTC.

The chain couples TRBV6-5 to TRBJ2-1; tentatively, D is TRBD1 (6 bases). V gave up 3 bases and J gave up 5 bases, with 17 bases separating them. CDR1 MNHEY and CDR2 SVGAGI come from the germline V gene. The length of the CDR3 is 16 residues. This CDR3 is CASSYRSGRGHNEQFF. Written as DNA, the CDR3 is TGTGCCAGCAGTTATAGGTCCGGCAGGGGCCACAATGAGCAGTTCTTC.

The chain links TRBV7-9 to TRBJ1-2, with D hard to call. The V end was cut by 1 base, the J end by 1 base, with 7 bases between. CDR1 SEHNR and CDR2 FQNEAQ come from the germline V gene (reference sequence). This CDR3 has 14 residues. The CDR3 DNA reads TGTGCCAGCAGCTTAGGGGCGAATAACTATGGCTACACCTTC. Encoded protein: CASSLGANNYGYTF. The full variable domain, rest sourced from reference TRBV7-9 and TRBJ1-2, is DTGVSQNPRHKITKRGQNVTFRCDPISEHNRLYWYRQTLGQGPEFLTYFQNEAQLEKSRLLSDRFSAERPKGSFSTLEIQRTEQGDSAMYLCASSLGANNYGYTFGSGTRLTVV.

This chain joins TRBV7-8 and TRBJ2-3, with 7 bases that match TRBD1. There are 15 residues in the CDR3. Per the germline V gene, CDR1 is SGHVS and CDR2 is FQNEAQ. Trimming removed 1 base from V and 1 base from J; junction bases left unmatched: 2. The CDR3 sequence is CASSLDRGGTDTQYF. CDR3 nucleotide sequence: TGTGCCAGCAGCTTAGACAGGGGCGGCACAGATACGCAGTATTTT.

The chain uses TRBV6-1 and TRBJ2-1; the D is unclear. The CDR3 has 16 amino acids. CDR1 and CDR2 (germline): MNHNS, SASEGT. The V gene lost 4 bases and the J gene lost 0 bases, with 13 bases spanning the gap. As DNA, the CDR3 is TGTGCCAGCAGTGTTATCGGATGGAGCTCCTACAATGAGCAGTTCTTC. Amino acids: CASSVIGWSSYNEQFF.

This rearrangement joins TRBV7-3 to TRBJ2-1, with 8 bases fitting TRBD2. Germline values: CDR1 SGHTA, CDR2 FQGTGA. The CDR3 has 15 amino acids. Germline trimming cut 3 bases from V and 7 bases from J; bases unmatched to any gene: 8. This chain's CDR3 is CASSFPGGARNEQFF. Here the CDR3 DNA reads TGTGCCAGCAGCTTTCCCGGGGGGGCGCGGAATGAGCAGTTCTTC.